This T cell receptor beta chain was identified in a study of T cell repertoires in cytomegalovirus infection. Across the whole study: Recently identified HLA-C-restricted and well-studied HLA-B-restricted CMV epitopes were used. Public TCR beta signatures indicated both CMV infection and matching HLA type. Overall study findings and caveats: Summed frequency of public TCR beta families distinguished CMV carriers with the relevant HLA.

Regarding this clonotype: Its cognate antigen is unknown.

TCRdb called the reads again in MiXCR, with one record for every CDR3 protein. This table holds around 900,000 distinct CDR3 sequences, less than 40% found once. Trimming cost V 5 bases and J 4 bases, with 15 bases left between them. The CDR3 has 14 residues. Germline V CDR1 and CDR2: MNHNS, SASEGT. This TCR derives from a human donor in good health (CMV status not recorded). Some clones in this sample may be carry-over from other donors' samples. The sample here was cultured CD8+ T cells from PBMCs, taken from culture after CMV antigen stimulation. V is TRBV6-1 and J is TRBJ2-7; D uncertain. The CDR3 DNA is TGTGCCAGCAGTATTGAGGAGAAGGGTTACGAGCAGTACGTC. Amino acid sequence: CASSIEEKGYEQYV.